These T cell receptor beta chains were read from a single sample in a study of blood T cell repertoires in COVID-19. Sequencing used immunoSEQ multiplex PCR; TCRdb keeps in-frame clones, though not all of them. The sample consists of approximately 250,000 clones, 80% to 90% of them appearing once. Sequenced material: peripheral blood. The receptors were gathered from a man between 25 and 39 years old who had recovered from COVID-19. Each CDR3 is given without its conserved first and last residue.

j_call | v_call | cdr3_aa
TRBJ1-2 | TRBV4-1 | ASSQAGGSGFYGYT
TRBJ2-1 | TRBV10-3 | AIRNPGQGRGEQF
TRBJ2-1 | TRBV7-2 | ASSKGLAVGNEQF
TRBJ1-5 | TRBV10-2 | ASGIQGNQPQH
TRBJ2-3 | TRBV24-1 | ATSDSKQGWADTQY
TRBJ1-1 | TRBV12-3/TRBV12-4 | ASTAESLAF
TRBJ2-2 | TRBV4-3 | ASSQVRAGELF
TRBJ2-7 | TRBV28 | ASRKHYEQY
TRBJ1-1 | TRBV7-2 | ASSVNPGVASPEAF
TRBJ1-2 | TRBV14 | ASSQDRTDPNYGYT
TRBJ2-4 | TRBV3-1/TRBV3-2 | ASSLLRGAKNIQY
TRBJ2-2 | TRBV11-3 | ASSKNRDTGELF
TRBJ1-2 | TRBV19 | ASSFRSGNGQGRNGYT
TRBJ1-5 | TRBV3-1/TRBV3-2 | ASSQERGTSNQPQH
TRBJ1-1 | TRBV19 | ASSPRTENTEAF
TRBJ2-7 | TRBV21-1 | ASSKWIPREAETYEQY
TRBJ1-3 | TRBV4-3 | ASSQVAGGRSGNTIY
TRBJ2-7 | TRBV14 | ASSQDGGDRGYEQY
TRBJ1-1 | TRBV11-2 | ASSPARGEGRRAEAF
TRBJ2-2 | TRBV19 | ASSPRANTGELF
TRBJ2-7 | TRBV19 | ASSADRGQPYEQY
TRBJ2-5 | TRBV18 | ASSPGGGETQY
TRBJ1-3 | TRBV5-5 | ASSLDAGGNTIY
TRBJ2-3 | TRBV18 | ASSPAETPDTQY
TRBJ2-3 | TRBV10-1 | ASGGGDTQY
TRBJ2-7 | TRBV30 | AWSTTGTYEQY
TRBJ2-2 | TRBV4-1 | ASSQDPSGATASNTGELF
TRBJ1-2 | TRBV29-1 | SVVEAANYGYT
TRBJ2-5 | TRBV6-2/TRBV6-3 | ASSYSGGGYQETQY
TRBJ2-2 | TRBV7-9 | ASSLAGQATGELF
TRBJ1-3 | TRBV13 | ASSFRQGRSGNTIY
TRBJ1-1 | TRBV9 | ASSVEAGDRGTEAF
TRBJ1-4 | TRBV7-2 | ASSFDQSGWDEKLF
TRBJ1-1 | TRBV11-2 | ASSPRGIGTEAF
TRBJ1-4 | TRBV6-2/TRBV6-3 | ASSSGTGDEKLF
TRBJ2-2 | TRBV9 | ASSVGARPGTGELF
TRBJ2-2 | TRBV10-1 | ASRLSLGGELF
TRBJ2-5 | TRBV9 | ASSITGGGETQY
TRBJ1-2 | TRBV28 | ASSWGGGYT
TRBJ1-3 | TRBV7-9 | ASSPPETGLVEENTIY
TRBJ1-5 | TRBV5-4 | ASSSGGRGSHNQPQH
TRBJ2-1 | TRBV6-5 | ASSYGLAGGYNEQF
TRBJ2-7 | TRBV19 | ASSPVNTYEQY
TRBJ2-3 | TRBV9 | ASCQGGTDTQY
TRBJ1-4 | TRBV5-6 | ASSLLNEKLF
TRBJ2-1 | TRBV10-2 | ASTGLAGDNEQF
TRBJ2-3 | TRBV19 | ASSIDLTGTQFGTDTQY
TRBJ2-7 | TRBV6-6 | ASSYPQGIRTYEQY
TRBJ2-1 | TRBV11-3 | ASSPHSGNNEQF
TRBJ2-5 | TRBV29-1 | SGGRAPGETQY
TRBJ2-5 | TRBV10-2 | ASSGGTANQETQY
TRBJ1-3 | TRBV4-1 | ASSQSQNSGNTIY